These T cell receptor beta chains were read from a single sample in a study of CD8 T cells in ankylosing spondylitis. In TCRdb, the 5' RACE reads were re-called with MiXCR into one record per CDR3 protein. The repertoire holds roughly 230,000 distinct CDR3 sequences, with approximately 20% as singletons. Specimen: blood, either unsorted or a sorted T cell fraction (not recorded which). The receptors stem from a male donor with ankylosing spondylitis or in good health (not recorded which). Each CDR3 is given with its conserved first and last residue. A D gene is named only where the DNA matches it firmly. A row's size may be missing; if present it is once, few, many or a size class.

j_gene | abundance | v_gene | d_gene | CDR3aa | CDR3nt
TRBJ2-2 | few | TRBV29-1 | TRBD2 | CSVEGTSGSYHTGELFF | TGCAGCGTTGAGGGGACTAGCGGGTCTTATCACACCGGGGAGCTGTTTTTT
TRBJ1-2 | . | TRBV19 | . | CASSIADGYTF | TGTGCCAGTAGTATTGCGGATGGCTACACCTTC
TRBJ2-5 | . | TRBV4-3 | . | CASSPSGYEETQYF | TGCGCCAGCAGCCCGAGCGGATACGAAGAGACCCAGTACTTC
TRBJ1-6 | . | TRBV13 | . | CASSDGGGAYNSPLHF | TGTGCCAGCAGCGACGGGGGTGGCGCCTATAATTCACCCCTCCACTTT
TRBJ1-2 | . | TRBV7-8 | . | CASSLVAGVNYGYTF | TGTGCCAGCAGCTTAGTTGCAGGGGTCAACTATGGCTACACCTTC
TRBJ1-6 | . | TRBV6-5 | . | CASSSTGSYNSPLHF | TGTGCCAGCAGTTCGACAGGCTCCTATAATTCACCCCTCCACTTT
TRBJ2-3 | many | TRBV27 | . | CASSLVPYGADTQYF | TGTGCCAGCAGTTTGGTCCCCTACGGGGCAGATACGCAGTATTTT
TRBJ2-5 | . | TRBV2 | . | CATSPGGARETQYF | TGTGCCACTTCACCTGGGGGAGCGCGGGAGACCCAGTACTTC
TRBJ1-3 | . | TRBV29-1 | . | CSVVSGSGNTIYF | TGCAGCGTTGTTTCTGGATCTGGAAACACCATATATTTT
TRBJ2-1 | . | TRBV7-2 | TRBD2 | CASSPGLALEQFF | TGTGCCAGCAGCCCTGGACTAGCGTTAGAGCAGTTCTTC
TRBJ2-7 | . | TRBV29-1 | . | CSVEGQGVAYEQYF | TGCAGCGTTGAGGGGCAGGGAGTCGCCTACGAGCAGTACTTC
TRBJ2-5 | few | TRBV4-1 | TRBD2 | CASSHPRRELAGGYQETQYF | TGCGCCAGCAGCCATCCTCGTCGGGAACTAGCGGGCGGCTACCAAGAGACCCAGTACTTC
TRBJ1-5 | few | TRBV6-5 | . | CASSLGAGHPQHF | TGTGCCAGCAGTTTGGGGGCTGGGCACCCCCAGCATTTT
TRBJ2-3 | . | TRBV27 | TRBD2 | CASSPTISGSTDTQYF | TGTGCCAGCAGTCCGACGATTAGCGGGAGTACAGATACGCAGTATTTT
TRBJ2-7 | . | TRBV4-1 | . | CASSPSPGFDEQYF | TGCGCCAGCAGCCCCTCCCCGGGATTCGACGAGCAGTACTTC
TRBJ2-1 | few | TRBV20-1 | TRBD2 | CSASTSGRLGEQFF | TGCAGTGCTAGCACTAGCGGGAGACTCGGTGAGCAGTTCTTC
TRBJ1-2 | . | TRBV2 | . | CASSERGPNYGYTF | TGTGCCAGCAGTGAGCGGGGGCCTAACTATGGCTACACCTTC
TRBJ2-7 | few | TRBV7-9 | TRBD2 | CASSPRLAGAYEQYF | TGTGCCAGCAGCCCCCGACTAGCGGGTGCCTACGAGCAGTACTTC
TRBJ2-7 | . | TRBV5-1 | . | CASSWDLYEQYF | TGCGCCAGCAGCTGGGACTTGTACGAGCAGTACTTC
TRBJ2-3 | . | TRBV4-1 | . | CASSLRTTSSTDTQYF | TGCGCCAGCAGCCTTCGGACTACATCTAGCACAGATACGCAGTATTTT
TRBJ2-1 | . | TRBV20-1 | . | CSASPGTNSYNEQFF | TGCAGTGCTAGCCCGGGAACAAACTCCTACAATGAGCAGTTCTTC
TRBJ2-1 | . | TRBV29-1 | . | CSVDPSGDNEQFF | TGCAGCGTTGACCCCTCCGGTGACAATGAGCAGTTCTTC
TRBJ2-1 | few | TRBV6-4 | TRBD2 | CASSDPSSGHEQFF | TGTGCCAGCAGTGACCCTTCTAGCGGGCATGAGCAGTTCTTC
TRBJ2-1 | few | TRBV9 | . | CASSGARKWNEQFF | TGTGCCAGCAGCGGAGCCCGGAAGTGGAATGAGCAGTTCTTC
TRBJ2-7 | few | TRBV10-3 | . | CAISGEGGLPYEQYF | TGTGCCATCAGTGGGGAGGGGGGGTTGCCCTACGAGCAGTACTTC
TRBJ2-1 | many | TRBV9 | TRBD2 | CASSVDGGAYNEQFF | TGTGCCAGCAGCGTGGACGGGGGGGCCTACAATGAGCAGTTCTTC
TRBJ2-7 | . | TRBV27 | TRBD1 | CASSPAGTGAYEQYF | TGTGCCAGCAGCCCCGCTGGGACAGGGGCCTACGAGCAGTACTTC
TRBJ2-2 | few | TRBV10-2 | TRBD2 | CASSDPSGSTGELFF | TGCGCCAGCAGTGATCCTAGCGGGAGCACCGGGGAGCTGTTTTTT
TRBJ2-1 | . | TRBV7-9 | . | CASSFKRASSYNEQFF | TGTGCCAGCAGCTTTAAGCGGGCTAGCTCCTACAATGAGCAGTTCTTC
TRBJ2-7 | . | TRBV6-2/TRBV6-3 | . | CASSYGGNHEQYF | TGTGCCAGCAGTTACGGCGGGAACCACGAGCAGTACTTC
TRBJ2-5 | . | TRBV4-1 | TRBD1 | CASSQVKGAIQETQYF | TGCGCCAGCAGCCAAGTAAAGGGGGCAATCCAAGAGACCCAGTACTTC
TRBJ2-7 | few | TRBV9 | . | CASSQGQDSYEQYF | TGTGCCAGCAGCCAGGGACAAGATTCCTACGAGCAGTACTTC
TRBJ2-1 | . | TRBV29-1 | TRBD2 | CSVRSGREGYNEQFF | TGCAGCGTTAGATCGGGGCGGGAGGGCTACAATGAGCAGTTCTTC
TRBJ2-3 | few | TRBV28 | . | CASRQRDRTDTQYF | TGTGCCAGCAGGCAGAGGGATAGGACAGATACGCAGTATTTT
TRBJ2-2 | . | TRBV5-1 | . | CASSLDFRQTELFF | TGCGCCAGCAGCTTGGATTTTAGACAGACGGAGCTGTTTTTT